This TCR beta chain is from a study of T cell responses to AZD1222 COVID-19 vaccine. V was trimmed by 3 bases and J by 9 bases, leaving 15 bases between them. The germline gives CDR1 SGHTA, CDR2 FQGTGA. The length of the CDR3 is 14 residues. Method: immunoSEQ multiplex PCR; TCRdb's copy keeps in-frame clones and lacks some. The sample contains 130,000 to 150,000 clones, around nine tenths of which appear only once. This chain uses TRBV7-3 with TRBJ2-1; no reliable D call. The material sequenced was peripheral blood, taken on day 0 of AZD1222 vaccination. This receptor was obtained from an adult in good health. The CDR3 DNA reads TGTGCCAGCAGCTTGGGGATTGTTAATGGTGAGCAGTTCTTC. The encoded protein is CASSLGIVNGEQFF.